Below, one T cell receptor (beta chain) is given with its context. Germline V gene sequence: CDR1 MDHEN, CDR2 SYDVKM. The V and J ends lost 2 bases and 5 bases respectively, with 18 bases between them. CDR3 length: 16 amino acids. This sample was taken from a study of response to subunit inactivated influenza vaccine. TCRdb called the RT-PCR reads again in MiXCR, with one record for every CDR3 protein. The sample gives hundreds of thousands of distinct CDR3 sequences, roughly 10% of which show up once; more than 8.5% is in the top ten. This TCR was sampled from a man between 50 and 59 years old who received an inactivated influenza vaccine. The J gene is TRBJ1-1, the V gene TRBV28; D possibly corresponds to TRBD1 (5 bases). This sample comprised PBMCs from blood, obtained on the day of vaccination. The chain's CDR3 is CASSLMFGGSNTEAFF. CDR3 DNA: TGTGCCAGCAGTTTAATGTTTGGGGGGTCTAATACTGAAGCTTTCTTT.